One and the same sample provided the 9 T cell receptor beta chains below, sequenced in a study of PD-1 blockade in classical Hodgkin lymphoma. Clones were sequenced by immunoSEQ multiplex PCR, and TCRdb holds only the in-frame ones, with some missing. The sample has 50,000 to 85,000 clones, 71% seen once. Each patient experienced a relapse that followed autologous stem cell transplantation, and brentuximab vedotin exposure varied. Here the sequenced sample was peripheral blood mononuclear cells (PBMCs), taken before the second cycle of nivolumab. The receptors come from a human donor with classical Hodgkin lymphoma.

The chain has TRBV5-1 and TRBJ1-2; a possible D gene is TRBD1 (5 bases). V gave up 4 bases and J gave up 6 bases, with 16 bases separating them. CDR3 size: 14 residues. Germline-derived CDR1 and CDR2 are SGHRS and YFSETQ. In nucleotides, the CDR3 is TGCGCCAGCAGCCTATTAGGGATAGGGGATGGCTACACCTTC. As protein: CASSLLGIGDGYTF.

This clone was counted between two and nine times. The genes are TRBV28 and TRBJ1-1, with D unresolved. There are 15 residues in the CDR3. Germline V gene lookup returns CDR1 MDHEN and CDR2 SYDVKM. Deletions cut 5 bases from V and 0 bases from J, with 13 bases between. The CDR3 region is CASSADGYMNTEAFF. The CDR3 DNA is TGTGCCAGCAGTGCGGACGGATACATGAACACTGAAGCTTTCTTT.

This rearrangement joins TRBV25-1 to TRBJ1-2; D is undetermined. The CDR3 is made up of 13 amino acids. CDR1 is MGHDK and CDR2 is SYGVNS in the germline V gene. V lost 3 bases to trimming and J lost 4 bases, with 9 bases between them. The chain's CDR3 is CASSDIEPYGYTF. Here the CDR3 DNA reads TGTGCCAGCAGTGATATTGAACCCTATGGCTACACCTTC.

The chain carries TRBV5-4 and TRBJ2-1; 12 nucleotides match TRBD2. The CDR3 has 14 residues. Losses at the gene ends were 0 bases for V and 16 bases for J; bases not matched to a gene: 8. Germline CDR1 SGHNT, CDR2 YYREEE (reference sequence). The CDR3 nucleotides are TGTGCCAGCAGCTTGGCTAGCGGGAGGGCCCGAAGCTTCTTC. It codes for CASSLASGRARSFF.

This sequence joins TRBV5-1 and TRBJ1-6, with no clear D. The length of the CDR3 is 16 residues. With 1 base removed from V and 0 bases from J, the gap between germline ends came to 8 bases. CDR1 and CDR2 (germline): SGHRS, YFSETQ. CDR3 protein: CASSLPGGSYNSPLHF. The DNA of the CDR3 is TGCGCCAGCAGCTTGCCAGGAGGCTCCTATAATTCACCCCTCCACTTT. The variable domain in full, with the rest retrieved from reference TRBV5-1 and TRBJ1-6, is KAGVTQTPRYLIKTRGQQVTLSCSPISGHRSVSWYQQTPGQGLQFLFEYFSETQRNKGNFPGRFSGRQFSNSRSEMNVSTLELGDSALYLCASSLPGGSYNSPLHFGNGTRLTVT.

CDR3 sequence: CASGGGADTQYF. The CDR3 coding sequence is TGTGCCAGCGGGGGGGGCGCAGATACGCAGTATTTT. The chain has TRBV6-5 and TRBJ2-3, with D perhaps TRBD2 (7 bases). CDR3 size: 12 residues. Trimming removed 8 bases from V and 4 bases from J, with 10 bases in between. Looked up from germline, CDR1 is MNHEY and CDR2 is SVGAGI.

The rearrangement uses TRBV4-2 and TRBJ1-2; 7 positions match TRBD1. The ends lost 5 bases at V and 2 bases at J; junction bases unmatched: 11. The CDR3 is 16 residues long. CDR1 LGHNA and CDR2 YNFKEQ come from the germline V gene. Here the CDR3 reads CASSSGVDRPNYGYTF. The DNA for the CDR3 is TGTGCCAGCAGCTCGGGGGTGGACAGGCCGAACTATGGCTACACCTTC.

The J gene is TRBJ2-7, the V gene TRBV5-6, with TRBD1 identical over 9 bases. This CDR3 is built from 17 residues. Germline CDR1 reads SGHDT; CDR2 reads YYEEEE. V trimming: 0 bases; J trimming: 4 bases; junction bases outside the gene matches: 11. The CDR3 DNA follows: TGTGCCAGCAGCTTGGCCGGATGGACAGGGGCGGGTTACGAGCAGTACTTC. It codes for CASSLAGWTGAGYEQYF. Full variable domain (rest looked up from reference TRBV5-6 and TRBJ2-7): DAGVTQSPTHLIKTRGQQVTLRCSPKSGHDTVSWYQQALGQGPQFIFQYYEEEERQRGNFPDRFSGHQFPNYSSELNVNALLLGDSALYLCASSLAGWTGAGYEQYFGPGTRLTVT.

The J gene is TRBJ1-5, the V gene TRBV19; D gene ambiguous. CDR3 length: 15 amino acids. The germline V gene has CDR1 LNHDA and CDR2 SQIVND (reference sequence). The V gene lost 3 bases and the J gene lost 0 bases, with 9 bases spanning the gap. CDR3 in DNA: TGTGCCAGTAGTATTGGTCTATATAGCAATCAGCCCCAGCATTTT. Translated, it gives CASSIGLYSNQPQHF.